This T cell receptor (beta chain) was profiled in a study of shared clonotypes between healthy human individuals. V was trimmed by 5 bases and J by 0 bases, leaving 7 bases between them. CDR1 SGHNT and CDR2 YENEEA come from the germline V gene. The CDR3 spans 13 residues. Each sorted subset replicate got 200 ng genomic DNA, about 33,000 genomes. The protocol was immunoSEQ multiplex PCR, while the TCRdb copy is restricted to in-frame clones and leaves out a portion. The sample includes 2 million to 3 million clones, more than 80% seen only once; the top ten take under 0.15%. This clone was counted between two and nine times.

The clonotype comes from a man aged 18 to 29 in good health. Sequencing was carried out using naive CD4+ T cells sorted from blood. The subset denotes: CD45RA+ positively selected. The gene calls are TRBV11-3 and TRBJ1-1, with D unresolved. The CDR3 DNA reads TGTGCCAGCAGCCTCGCGGTGAACACTGAAGCTTTCTTT. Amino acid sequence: CASSLAVNTEAFF.